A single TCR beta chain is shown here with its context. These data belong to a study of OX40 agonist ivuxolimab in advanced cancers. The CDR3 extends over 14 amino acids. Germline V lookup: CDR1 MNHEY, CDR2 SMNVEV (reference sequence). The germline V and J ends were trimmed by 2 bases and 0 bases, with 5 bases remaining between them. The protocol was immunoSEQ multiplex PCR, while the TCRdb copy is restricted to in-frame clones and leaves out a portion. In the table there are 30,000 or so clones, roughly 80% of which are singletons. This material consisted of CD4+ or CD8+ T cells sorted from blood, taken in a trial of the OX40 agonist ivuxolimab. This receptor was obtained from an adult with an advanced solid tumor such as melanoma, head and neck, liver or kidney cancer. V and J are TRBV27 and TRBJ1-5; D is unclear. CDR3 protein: CASSLAYSNQPQHF. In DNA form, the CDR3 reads TGTGCCAGCAGTTTAGCTTATAGCAATCAGCCCCAGCATTTT.